This record looks at one T cell receptor beta chain sequence and its context. Profiling relied on immunoSEQ multiplex PCR, and the TCRdb table lists in-frame clones only, not all of them. The sample gives roughly 140,000 clones, approximately 80% of which show up once; about 7.8% is in the top ten. This record comes from a study of blood T cell repertoires in COVID-19. CDR1 and CDR2 (germline): LGHDT, YNNKEL (reference sequence). There are 14 residues in the CDR3. Germline trimming cut 3 bases from V and 7 bases from J; bases unmatched to any gene: 8. This receptor was taken from a woman between 45 and 65 years old in a cohort sampled during active or convalescent COVID-19. This chain links TRBV3-1 (or the pseudogene TRBV3-2) with TRBJ2-7, with 8 bases matching TRBD1. Sequencing input: peripheral blood. DNA for the CDR3: TGTGCCAGCAGCCACGGGACAGGAACTGGTGAGCAGTACTTC. Translating gives CASSHGTGTGEQYF.